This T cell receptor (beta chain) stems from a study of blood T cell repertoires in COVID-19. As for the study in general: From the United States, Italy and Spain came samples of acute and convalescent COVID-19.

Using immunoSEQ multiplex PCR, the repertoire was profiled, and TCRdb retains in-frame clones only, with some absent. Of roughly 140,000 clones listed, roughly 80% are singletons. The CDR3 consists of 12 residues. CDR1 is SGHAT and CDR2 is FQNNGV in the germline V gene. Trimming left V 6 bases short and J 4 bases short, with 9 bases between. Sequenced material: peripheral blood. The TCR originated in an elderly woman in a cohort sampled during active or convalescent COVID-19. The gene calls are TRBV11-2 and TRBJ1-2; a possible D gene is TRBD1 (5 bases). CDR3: CASSGGSYGYTF. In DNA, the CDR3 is TGTGCCAGCAGTGGGGGGTCCTATGGCTACACCTTC.